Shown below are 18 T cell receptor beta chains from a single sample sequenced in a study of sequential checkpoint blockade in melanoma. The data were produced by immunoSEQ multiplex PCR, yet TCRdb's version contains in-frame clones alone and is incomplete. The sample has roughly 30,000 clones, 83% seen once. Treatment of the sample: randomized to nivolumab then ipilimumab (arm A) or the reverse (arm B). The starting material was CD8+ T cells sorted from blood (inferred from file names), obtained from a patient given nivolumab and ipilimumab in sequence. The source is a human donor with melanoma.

The CDR3 here is CSGTNGTSGVIGTDTQYF. The CDR3, as DNA: TGCAGCGGTACCAACGGGACTAGCGGGGTCATCGGCACAGATACGCAGTATTTT. This chain connects TRBV29-1 to TRBJ2-3, with TRBD2 matching 13 bases. The V segment lost 7 bases and the J segment 1 base; nucleotides outside the gene matches: 14. CDR1 and CDR2 from the germline V gene are SQVTM and ANQGSEA. This CDR3 has 18 amino acids.

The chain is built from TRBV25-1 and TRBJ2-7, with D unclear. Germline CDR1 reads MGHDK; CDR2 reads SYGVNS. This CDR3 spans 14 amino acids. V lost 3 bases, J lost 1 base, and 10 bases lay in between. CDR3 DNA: TGTGCCAGCAGTGATCTCTCGGTTTCCTACGAGCAGTACTTC. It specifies CASSDLSVSYEQYF.

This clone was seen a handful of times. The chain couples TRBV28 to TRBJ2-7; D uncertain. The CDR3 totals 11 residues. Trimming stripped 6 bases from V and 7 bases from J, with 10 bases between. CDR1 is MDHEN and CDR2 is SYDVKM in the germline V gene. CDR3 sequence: CASSPGREQYF. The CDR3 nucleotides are TGTGCCAGCAGCCCGGGTCGTGAGCAGTACTTC. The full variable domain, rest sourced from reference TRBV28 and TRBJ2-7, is DVKVTQSSRYLVKRTGEKVFLECVQDMDHENMFWYRQDPGLGLRLIYFSYDVKMKEKGDIPEGYSVSREKKERFSLILESASTNQTSMYLCASSPGREQYFGPGTRLTVT.

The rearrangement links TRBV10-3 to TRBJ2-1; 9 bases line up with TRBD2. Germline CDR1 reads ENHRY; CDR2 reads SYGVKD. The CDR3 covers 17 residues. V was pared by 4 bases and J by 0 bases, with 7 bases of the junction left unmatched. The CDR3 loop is CAISGTSEYSSYNEQFF. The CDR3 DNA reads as TGTGCCATCAGTGGGACTAGCGAATACAGCTCCTACAATGAGCAGTTCTTC.

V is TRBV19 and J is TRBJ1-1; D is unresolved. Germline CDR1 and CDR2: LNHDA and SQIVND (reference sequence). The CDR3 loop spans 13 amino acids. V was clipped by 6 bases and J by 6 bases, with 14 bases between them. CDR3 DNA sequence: TGTGCCAGTAGAGGAGAGGGAAATCCTGAAGCTTTCTTT. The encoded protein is CASRGEGNPEAFF.

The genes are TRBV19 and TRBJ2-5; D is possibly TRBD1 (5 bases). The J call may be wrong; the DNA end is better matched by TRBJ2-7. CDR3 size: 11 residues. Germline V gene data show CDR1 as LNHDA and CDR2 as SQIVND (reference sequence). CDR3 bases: TGTGCCAGTAGCTCACAGGACGAGCAGTACTTC. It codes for CASSSQDEQYF.

The CDR3 here is CASKIGLGTGFYNEQFF. Written as DNA, the CDR3 is TGTGCCAGCAAGATCGGTTTAGGGACAGGGTTCTACAATGAGCAGTTCTTC. This sequence joins TRBV28 and TRBJ2-1, with 9 bases identical to TRBD1. CDR1 MDHEN and CDR2 SYDVKM come from the germline V gene. V gave up 7 bases and J gave up 3 bases; unmatched junction bases: 13. The CDR3 has 17 amino acids.

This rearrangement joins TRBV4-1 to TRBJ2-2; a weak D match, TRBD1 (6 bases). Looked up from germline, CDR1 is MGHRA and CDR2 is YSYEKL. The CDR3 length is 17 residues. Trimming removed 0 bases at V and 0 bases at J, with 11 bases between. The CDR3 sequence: CASSQDIRTANTGELFF. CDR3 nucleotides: TGCGCCAGCAGCCAAGATATAAGGACAGCGAACACCGGGGAGCTGTTTTTT.

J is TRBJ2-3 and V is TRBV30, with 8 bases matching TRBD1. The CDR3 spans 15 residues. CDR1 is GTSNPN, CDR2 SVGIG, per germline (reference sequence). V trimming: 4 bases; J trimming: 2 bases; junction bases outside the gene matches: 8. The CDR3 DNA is TGTGCCTGGACCCTGAGGACAGGGTACACAGATACGCAGTATTTT. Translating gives CAWTLRTGYTDTQYF.

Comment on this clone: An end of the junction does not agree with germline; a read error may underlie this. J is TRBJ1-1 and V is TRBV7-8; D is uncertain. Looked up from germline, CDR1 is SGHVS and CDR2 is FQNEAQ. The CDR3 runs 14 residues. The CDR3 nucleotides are TGTGCCAGCAGCTTAAGCGGGGTGAACACTGAAGTTTTCTTT. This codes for CASSLSGVNTEVFF.

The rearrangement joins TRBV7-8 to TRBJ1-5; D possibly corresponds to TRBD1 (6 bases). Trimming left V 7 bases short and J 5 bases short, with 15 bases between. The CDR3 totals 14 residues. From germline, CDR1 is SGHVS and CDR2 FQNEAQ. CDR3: CASTPSRGDQPQHF. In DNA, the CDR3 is TGTGCCAGCACCCCAAGCAGGGGCGATCAGCCCCAGCATTTT.

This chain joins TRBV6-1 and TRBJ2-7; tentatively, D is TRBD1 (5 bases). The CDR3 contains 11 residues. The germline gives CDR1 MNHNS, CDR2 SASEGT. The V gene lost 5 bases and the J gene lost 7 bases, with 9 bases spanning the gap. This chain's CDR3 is CASSYSGEQYF. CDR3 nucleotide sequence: TGTGCCAGCAGTTATTCAGGGGAGCAGTACTTC.

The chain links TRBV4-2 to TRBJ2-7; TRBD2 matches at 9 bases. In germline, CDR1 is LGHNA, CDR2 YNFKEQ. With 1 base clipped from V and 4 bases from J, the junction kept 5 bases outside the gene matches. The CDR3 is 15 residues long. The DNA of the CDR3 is TGTGCCAGCAGCCAAGTCCTAGCGGGAACATACGAGCAGTACTTC. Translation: CASSQVLAGTYEQYF.

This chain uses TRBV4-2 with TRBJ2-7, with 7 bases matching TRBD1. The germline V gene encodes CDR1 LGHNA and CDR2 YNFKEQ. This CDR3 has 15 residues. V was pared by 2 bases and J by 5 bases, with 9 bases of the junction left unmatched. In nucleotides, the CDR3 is TGTGCCAGCAGCCAACGGGACAGTGGTTTACACGAGCAGTACTTC. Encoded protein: CASSQRDSGLHEQYF.

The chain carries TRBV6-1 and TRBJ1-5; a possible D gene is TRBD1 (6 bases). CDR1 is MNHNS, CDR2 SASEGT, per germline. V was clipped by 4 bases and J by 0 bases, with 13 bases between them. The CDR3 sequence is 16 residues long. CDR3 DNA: TGTGCCAGCAGTGTTGGTACAGGGTATAGCAATCAGCCCCAGCATTTT. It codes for CASSVGTGYSNQPQHF.

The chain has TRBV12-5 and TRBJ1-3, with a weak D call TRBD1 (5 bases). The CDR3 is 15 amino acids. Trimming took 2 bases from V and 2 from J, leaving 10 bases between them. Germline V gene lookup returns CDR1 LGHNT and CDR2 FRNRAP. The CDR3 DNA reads TGTGCTAGTGGTTTGAATCCGGGGGCTGGAAACACCATATATTTT. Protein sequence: CASGLNPGAGNTIYF.

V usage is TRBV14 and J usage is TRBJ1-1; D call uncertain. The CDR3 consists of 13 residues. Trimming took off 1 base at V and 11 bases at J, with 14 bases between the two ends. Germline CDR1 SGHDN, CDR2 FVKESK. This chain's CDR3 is CASSQGLAQKAFF. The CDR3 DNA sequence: TGTGCCAGCAGCCAAGGTTTAGCGCAAAAGGCTTTCTTT.

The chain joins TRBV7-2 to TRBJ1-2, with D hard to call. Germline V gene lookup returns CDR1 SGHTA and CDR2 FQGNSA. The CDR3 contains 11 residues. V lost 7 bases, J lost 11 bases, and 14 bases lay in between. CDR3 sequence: CASKRRLEYTF. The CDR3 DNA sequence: TGTGCCAGCAAACGCAGGCTGGAATACACCTTC.